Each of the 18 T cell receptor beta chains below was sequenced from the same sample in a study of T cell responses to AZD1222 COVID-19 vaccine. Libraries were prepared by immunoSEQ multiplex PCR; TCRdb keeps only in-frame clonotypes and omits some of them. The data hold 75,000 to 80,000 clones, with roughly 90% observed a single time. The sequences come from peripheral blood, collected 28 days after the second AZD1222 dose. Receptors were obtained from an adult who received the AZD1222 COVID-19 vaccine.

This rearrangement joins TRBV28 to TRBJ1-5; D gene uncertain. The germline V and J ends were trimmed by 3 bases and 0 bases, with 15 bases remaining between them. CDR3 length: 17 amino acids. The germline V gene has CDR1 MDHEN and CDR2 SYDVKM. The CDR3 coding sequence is TGTGCCAGCAGTTTCGCGACCCTTAAAGATAGCAATCAGCCCCAGCATTTT. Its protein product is CASSFATLKDSNQPQHF. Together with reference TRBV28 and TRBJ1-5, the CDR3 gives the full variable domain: DVKVTQSSRYLVKRTGEKVFLECVQDMDHENMFWYRQDPGLGLRLIYFSYDVKMKEKGDIPEGYSVSREKKERFSLILESASTNQTSMYLCASSFATLKDSNQPQHFGDGTRLSIL.

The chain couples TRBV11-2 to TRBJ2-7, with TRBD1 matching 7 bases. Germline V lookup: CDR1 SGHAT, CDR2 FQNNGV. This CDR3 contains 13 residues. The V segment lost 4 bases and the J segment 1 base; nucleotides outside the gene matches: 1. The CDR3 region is CASSWDSSYEQYF. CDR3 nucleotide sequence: TGTGCCAGCAGCTGGGACAGTTCCTACGAGCAGTACTTC.

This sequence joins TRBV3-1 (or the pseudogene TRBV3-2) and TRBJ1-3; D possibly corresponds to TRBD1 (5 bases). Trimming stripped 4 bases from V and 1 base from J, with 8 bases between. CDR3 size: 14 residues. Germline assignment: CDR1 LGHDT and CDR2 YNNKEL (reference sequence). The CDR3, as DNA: TGTGCCAGCAGCCCTCAGGGATCTGGAAACACCATATATTTT. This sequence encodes CASSPQGSGNTIYF.

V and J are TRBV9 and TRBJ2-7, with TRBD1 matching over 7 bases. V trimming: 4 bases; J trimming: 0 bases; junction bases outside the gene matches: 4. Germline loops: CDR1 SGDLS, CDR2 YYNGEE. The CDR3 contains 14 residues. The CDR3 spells CASSRDSASYEQYF. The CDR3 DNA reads TGTGCCAGCAGCCGGGACAGTGCCTCCTACGAGCAGTACTTC.

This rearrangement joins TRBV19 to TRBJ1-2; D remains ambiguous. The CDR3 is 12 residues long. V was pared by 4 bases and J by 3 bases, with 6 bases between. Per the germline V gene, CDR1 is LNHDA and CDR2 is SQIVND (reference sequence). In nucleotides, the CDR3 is TGTGCCAGTAGTACAGAATACTATGGCTACACCTTC. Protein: CASSTEYYGYTF.

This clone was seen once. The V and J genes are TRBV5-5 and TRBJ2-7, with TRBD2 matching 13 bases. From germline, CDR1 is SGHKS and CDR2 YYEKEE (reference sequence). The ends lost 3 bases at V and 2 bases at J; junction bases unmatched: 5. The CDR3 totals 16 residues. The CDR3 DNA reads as TGTGCCAGCAGCTGGACTAGCGGGGGCGGGACCTACGAGCAGTACTTC. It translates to CASSWTSGGGTYEQYF. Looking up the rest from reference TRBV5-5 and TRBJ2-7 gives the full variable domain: DAGVTQSPTHLIKTRGQQVTLRCSPISGHKSVSWYQQVLGQGPQFIFQYYEKEERGRGNFPDRFSARQFPNYSSELNVNALLLGDSALYLCASSWTSGGGTYEQYFGPGTRLTVT.

Here the CDR3 DNA reads TGTGCCAGCAGTGAAGGGGGCGAGCAGTACTTC. This translates into CASSEGGEQYF. The chain combines TRBV2 with TRBJ2-7, with D uncertain. The germline V and J ends were trimmed by 1 base and 6 bases, with 4 bases remaining between them. The CDR3 consists of 11 residues. Germline CDR1 SNHLY, CDR2 FYNNEI.

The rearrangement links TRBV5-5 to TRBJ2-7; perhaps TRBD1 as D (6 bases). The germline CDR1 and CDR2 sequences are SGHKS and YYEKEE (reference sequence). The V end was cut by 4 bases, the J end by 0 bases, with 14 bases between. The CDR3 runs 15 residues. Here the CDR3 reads CASSRQASLSYEQYF. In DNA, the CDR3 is TGTGCCAGCAGCCGACAGGCATCCCTCTCCTACGAGCAGTACTTC.

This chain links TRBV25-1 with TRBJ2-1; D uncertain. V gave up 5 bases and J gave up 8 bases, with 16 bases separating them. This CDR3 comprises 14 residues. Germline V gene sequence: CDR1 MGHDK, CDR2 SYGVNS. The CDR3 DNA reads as TGTGCCAGCAGTCCCCCGGAGTTTCGGGATGAGCAGTTCTTC. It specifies CASSPPEFRDEQFF.

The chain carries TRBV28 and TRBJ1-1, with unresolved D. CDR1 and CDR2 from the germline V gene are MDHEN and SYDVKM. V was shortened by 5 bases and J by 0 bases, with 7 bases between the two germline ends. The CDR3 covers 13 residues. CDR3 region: CASSPQLNTEAFF. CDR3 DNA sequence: TGTGCCAGCAGTCCTCAATTGAACACTGAAGCTTTCTTT.

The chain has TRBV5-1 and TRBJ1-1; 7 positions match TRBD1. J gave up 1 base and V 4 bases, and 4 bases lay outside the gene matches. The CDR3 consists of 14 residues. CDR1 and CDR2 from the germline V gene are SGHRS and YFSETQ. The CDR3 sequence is CASSLRTGNTEAFF. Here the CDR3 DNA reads TGCGCCAGCAGCCTAAGGACAGGGAACACTGAAGCTTTCTTT.

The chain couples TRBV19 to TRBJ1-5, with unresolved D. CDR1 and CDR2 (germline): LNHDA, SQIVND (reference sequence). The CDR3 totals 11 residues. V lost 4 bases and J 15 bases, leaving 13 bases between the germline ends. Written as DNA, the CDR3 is TGTGCCAGTAGTACGAGGACCGCTCGGCATTTT. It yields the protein CASSTRTARHF.

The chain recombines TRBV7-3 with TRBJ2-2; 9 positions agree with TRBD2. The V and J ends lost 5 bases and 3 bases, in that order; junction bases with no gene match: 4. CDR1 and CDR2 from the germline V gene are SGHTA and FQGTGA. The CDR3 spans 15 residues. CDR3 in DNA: TGTGCCAGCAGCCGGGGACTAGCTGACACCGGGGAGCTGTTTTTT. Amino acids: CASSRGLADTGELFF. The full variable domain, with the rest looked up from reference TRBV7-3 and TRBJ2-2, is GAGVSQTPSNKVTEKGKYVELRCDPISGHTALYWYRQSLGQGPEFLIYFQGTGAADDSGLPNDRFFAVRPEGSVSTLKIQRTERGDSAVYLCASSRGLADTGELFFGEGSRLTVL.

The CDR3 sequence: CASNGGNSYEQYF. Here the CDR3 DNA reads TGTGCCAGTAATGGGGGGAACTCCTACGAGCAGTACTTC. The V call is TRBV19, the J call TRBJ2-7, with D possibly being TRBD2 (6 bases). The CDR3 has 13 residues. Germline CDR1 is LNHDA and CDR2 is SQIVND (reference sequence). The V end lost 7 bases, the J end lost 0 bases, and 10 bases lay between the germline ends.

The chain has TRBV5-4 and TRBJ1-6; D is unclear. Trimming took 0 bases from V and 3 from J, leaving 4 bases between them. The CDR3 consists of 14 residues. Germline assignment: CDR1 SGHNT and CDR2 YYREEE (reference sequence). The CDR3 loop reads CASSLEGYNSPLHF. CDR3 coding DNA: TGTGCCAGCAGCTTGGAGGGCTATAATTCACCCCTCCACTTT.

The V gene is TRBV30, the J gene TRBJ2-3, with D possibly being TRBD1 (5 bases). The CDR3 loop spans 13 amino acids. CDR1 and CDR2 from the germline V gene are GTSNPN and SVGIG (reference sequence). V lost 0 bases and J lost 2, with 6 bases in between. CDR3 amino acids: CAWSVGATDTQYF. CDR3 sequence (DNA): TGTGCCTGGAGTGTAGGGGCCACAGATACGCAGTATTTT.

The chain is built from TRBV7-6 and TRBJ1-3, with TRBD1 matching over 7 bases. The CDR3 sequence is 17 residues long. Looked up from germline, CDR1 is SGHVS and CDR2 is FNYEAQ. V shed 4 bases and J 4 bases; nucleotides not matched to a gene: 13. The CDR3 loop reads CASSSRSPGGSGNTIYF. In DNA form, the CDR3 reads TGTGCCAGCAGCTCCCGAAGCCCAGGGGGGTCCGGAAACACCATATATTTT.

The CDR3, as DNA: TGTGCCAGCAGCTCGGGACTACCGTATGACATTCAGTACTTC. It codes for CASSSGLPYDIQYF. This chain links TRBV7-2 with TRBJ2-4, with 7 bases matching TRBD2. After removal of 4 bases from V and 8 bases from J, the junction contained 8 bases not matched to a gene. CDR1 SGHTA and CDR2 FQGNSA come from the germline V gene. The CDR3 is made up of 14 amino acids.